The entry below describes one TCR beta chain. Its antigen is unknown. This sample is drawn from a study of cytomegalovirus exposure and HLA in healthy donors. At the level of the study: Of about 390 genotyped donors, 81% grouped in the Caucasian-associated ancestry cluster. General study results and limits: Presence/absence analyses rested on an assumption that sequencing depth was roughly uniform across donors. TCR beta V- and J-gene trimming, according to a later analysis, was linked to a missense DCLRE1C variant.

Vbeta (60) and Jbeta (13) primers were used in the PCR. In the original processing: In a later analysis, around 10 million of approximately 80 million unique beta chains occurred in at least two donors. Sequencing used immunoSEQ multiplex PCR; TCRdb keeps in-frame clones, though not all of them. The DNA was the basis for D and trimming; V, J and clone size are from that table. The sample records some 270,000 clones, around 90% being singletons. V was clipped by 7 bases and J by 3 bases; unmatched bases: 9. CDR1 is SEHNR, CDR2 FQNEAQ, per germline (reference sequence). The CDR3 contains 15 residues. The source material was PBMCs. The rearrangement joins TRBV7-9 to TRBJ2-3; 8 nucleotides match TRBD1. This TCR was recovered from a girl aged 2-10 years in good health and CMV-seronegative. CDR3 nucleotide sequence: TGTGCCAGCACCCCGGGACAGGTGGGAACAGATACGCAGTATTTT. Protein product: CASTPGQVGTDTQYF.